Shown below are 19 T cell receptor beta chains from a single sample sequenced in a study of blood T cell repertoires in COVID-19. Generated by immunoSEQ multiplex PCR, the TCRdb table keeps only in-frame clones and is missing some. The sample shows approximately 100,000 clones, over 65% of them seen only once. The sample consisted of peripheral blood. The receptors originated from a woman aged 60-70 years with acute or convalescent COVID-19.

This clone was recorded at least ten times. The rearrangement links TRBV28 to TRBJ1-3; D is ambiguous. V was cut by 5 bases and J by 3 bases, with 11 bases left in between. Germline loops: CDR1 MDHEN, CDR2 SYDVKM. The CDR3 extends over 14 amino acids. The CDR3 DNA sequence: TGTGCCAGCAGTCCACTTCTACTTGGAAACACCATATATTTT. It translates to CASSPLLLGNTIYF.

V is TRBV6-4 and J is TRBJ2-3; 11 nucleotides match TRBD2. This CDR3 comprises 15 residues. With V trimmed by 4 bases and J by 1 base, 1 base remained unmatched. Germline CDR1 and CDR2: MRHNA and SNTAGT. CDR3 sequence: CASSVLAGGTDTQYF. The DNA of the CDR3 is TGTGCCAGCAGTGTACTAGCGGGAGGCACAGATACGCAGTATTTT.

This clone was recorded a few times. The gene calls are TRBV4-2 and TRBJ1-2; tentatively, D is TRBD1 (6 bases). Germline V gene data show CDR1 as LGHNA and CDR2 as YNFKEQ. Trimming stripped 4 bases from V and 6 bases from J, with 12 bases between. This CDR3 is built from 13 residues. The CDR3 DNA is TGTGCCAGCAGCCTCAGGGGAGATGATGGCTACACCTTC. The encoded protein is CASSLRGDDGYTF.

J is TRBJ2-7 and V is TRBV5-5; TRBD2 matches at 8 bases. Per the germline V gene, CDR1 is SGHKS and CDR2 is YYEKEE (reference sequence). Trimming removed 4 bases from V and 6 bases from J; junction bases left unmatched: 3. The CDR3 loop spans 12 amino acids. The CDR3 region is CASSPRGGEQYF. The CDR3 region has the DNA TGTGCCAGCAGCCCCCGGGGGGGCGAGCAGTACTTC.

The chain carries TRBV3-1 (or the pseudogene TRBV3-2) and TRBJ1-1; the D is unclear. V was pared by 4 bases and J by 8 bases, with 14 bases between. The CDR3 totals 13 residues. The germline gives CDR1 LGHDT, CDR2 YNNKEL (reference sequence). This CDR3 is CASSLRGLPEAFF. For the CDR3, the DNA is TGTGCCAGCAGCCTGCGGGGTCTTCCCGAAGCTTTCTTT.

This chain uses TRBV4-3 with TRBJ1-5, with D tentatively TRBD1 (5 bases). The germline V and J ends were trimmed by 0 bases and 7 bases, with 16 bases remaining between them. Germline CDR1 reads LGHNA; CDR2 reads YSLEER. CDR3 size: 16 residues. CDR3 amino acids: CASSQDRGTREQPQHF. The CDR3, as DNA: TGCGCCAGCAGCCAAGACCGCGGGACTCGGGAACAGCCCCAGCATTTT.

The chain links TRBV18 to TRBJ2-1; 8 bases match TRBD2. The CDR3 covers 14 residues. With 0 bases clipped from V and 8 bases from J, the junction kept 3 bases outside the gene matches. Germline V gene lookup returns CDR1 KGHSH and CDR2 LQKENI. The CDR3: CASSPPAGGDEQFF. CDR3 in DNA: TGTGCCAGCTCACCACCGGCGGGAGGAGATGAGCAGTTCTTC.

The chain combines TRBV5-5 with TRBJ2-2, with 12 bases aligning to TRBD2. The CDR3 has 18 residues. CDR1 and CDR2 (germline): SGHKS, YYEKEE (reference sequence). Losses at the gene ends were 4 bases for V and 1 base for J; bases not matched to a gene: 8. CDR3 protein: CASSLGATSGRNTGELFF. The CDR3 DNA sequence: TGTGCCAGCAGCCTAGGGGCGACTAGCGGGAGGAACACCGGGGAGCTGTTTTTT.

The chain couples TRBV11-3 to TRBJ2-1; 7 bases align to TRBD2. The V segment lost 4 bases and the J segment 2 bases; nucleotides outside the gene matches: 5. In germline, CDR1 is SGHNT, CDR2 YENEEA. The CDR3 runs to 15 residues. The CDR3 sequence is CASSSERGAYNEQFF. The CDR3 nucleotides are TGTGCCAGCAGCTCCGAGCGGGGAGCCTACAATGAGCAGTTCTTC. Looking up the rest from reference TRBV11-3 and TRBJ2-1 gives the full variable domain: EAGVVQSPRYKIIEKKQPVAFWCNPISGHNTLYWYLQNLGQGPELLIRYENEEAVDDSQLPKDRFSAERLKGVDSTLKIQPAELGDSAVYLCASSSERGAYNEQFFGPGTRLTVL.

This chain connects TRBV28 to TRBJ1-3; a weak D match, TRBD1 (5 bases). Germline CDR1 reads MDHEN; CDR2 reads SYDVKM. V was pared by 3 bases and J by 8 bases, with 17 bases between. The CDR3 loop spans 15 amino acids. This CDR3 is CASSFGGTGQDTIYF. CDR3 bases: TGTGCCAGCAGTTTCGGGGGAACCGGCCAGGACACCATATATTTT.

The rearrangement links TRBV28 to TRBJ2-7; 7 bases are a match to TRBD2. The CDR3 extends over 16 amino acids. Germline CDR1 is MDHEN and CDR2 is SYDVKM. V gave up 5 bases and J gave up 4 bases; unmatched junction bases: 14. Here the CDR3 reads CASSLLASGALYEQYF. In DNA form, the CDR3 reads TGTGCCAGCAGTCTGCTGGCCAGCGGGGCACTGTACGAGCAGTACTTC.

This clone was seen more than once but under ten times. The J gene is TRBJ1-1, the V gene TRBV2; TRBD1 is a possible D gene (5 bases). Germline V gives CDR1 SNHLY, CDR2 FYNNEI. This CDR3 is built from 15 residues. Between the trimmed V and J ends, which lost 6 bases and 2 bases, there was a span of 16 bases. The CDR3 sequence: CASSPDRNLNTEAFF. CDR3 in DNA: TGTGCCAGCAGCCCCGACAGAAATCTTAACACTGAAGCTTTCTTT.

This clone was seen only once. The chain is built from TRBV7-8 and TRBJ2-7; tentative D call: TRBD2 (6 bases). Trimming left V 8 bases short and J 0 bases short, with 11 bases between. Germline values: CDR1 SGHVS, CDR2 FQNEAQ. CDR3 length: 13 amino acids. The CDR3 region has the DNA TGTGCCAGCGCGTTCGGGGGCTCCTACGAGCAGTACTTC. Amino acids: CASAFGGSYEQYF.

The J gene is TRBJ2-5, the V gene TRBV6-1, with D unclear. The ends were cut back, 0 bases at V and 7 bases at J, with 12 bases in the middle. This CDR3 comprises 14 residues. CDR1 and CDR2 from the germline V gene are MNHNS and SASEGT. CDR3 sequence reads: CASSEAPNARTQYF. The CDR3 DNA reads TGTGCCAGCAGTGAAGCGCCAAACGCGAGGACCCAGTACTTC.

This clone was seen only once. The V and J genes are TRBV7-6 and TRBJ2-2; D is perhaps TRBD2 (5 bases). Trimming shortened V by 7 bases and J by 5 bases, and 23 bases separated the two germline ends. The CDR3 has 17 amino acids. The germline gives CDR1 SGHVS, CDR2 FNYEAQ. The CDR3 here is CASNPSSNHAQTGELFF. As DNA, the CDR3 is TGTGCCAGCAACCCCTCTAGCAATCACGCTCAAACCGGGGAGCTGTTTTTT.

This CDR3 is CASSSTGTVTEAFF. The CDR3 DNA sequence: TGTGCCAGCAGCTCAACAGGGACGGTCACTGAAGCTTTCTTT. V and J are TRBV5-6 and TRBJ1-1, with D tentatively TRBD1 (6 bases). The germline V gene has CDR1 SGHDT and CDR2 YYEEEE. V shed 3 bases and J shed 4 bases, with 13 bases lying between them. The CDR3 is 14 residues long.

The chain is built from TRBV18 and TRBJ1-5, with 8 bases that match TRBD1. V dropped 6 bases and J dropped 6; count of bases not matched to a gene: 7. Germline loops: CDR1 KGHSH, CDR2 LQKENI. There are 14 residues in the CDR3. The CDR3 protein is CASSPDRELQPQHF. The CDR3 DNA reads TGTGCCAGCTCCCCGGACAGGGAGCTTCAGCCCCAGCATTTT. The full variable domain, rest sourced from reference TRBV18 and TRBJ1-5, is NAGVMQNPRHLVRRRGQEARLRCSPMKGHSHVYWYRQLPEEGLKFMVYLQKENIIDESGMPKERFSAEFPKEGPSILRIQQVVRGDSAAYFCASSPDRELQPQHFGDGTRLSIL.

The chain has TRBV10-3 and TRBJ2-1; 7 nucleotides agree with TRBD2. J gave up 3 bases and V 9 bases, and 8 bases lay outside the gene matches. This CDR3 is built from 14 residues. Germline CDR1 is ENHRY and CDR2 is SYGVKD. This CDR3 reads CAIGSGDIYNEQFF. As DNA, the CDR3 is TGTGCCATAGGCAGCGGGGATATCTACAATGAGCAGTTCTTC.

This sequence joins TRBV28 and TRBJ1-6, with D possibly matching TRBD1 (5 bases). CDR1 and CDR2 from the germline V gene are MDHEN and SYDVKM. Trimming removed 0 bases from V and 7 bases from J, with 10 bases in between. The CDR3 contains 15 residues. CDR3 in amino acids: CASSLWAGKNSPLHF. The DNA for the CDR3 is TGTGCCAGCAGTTTATGGGCAGGGAAGAATTCACCCCTCCACTTT.